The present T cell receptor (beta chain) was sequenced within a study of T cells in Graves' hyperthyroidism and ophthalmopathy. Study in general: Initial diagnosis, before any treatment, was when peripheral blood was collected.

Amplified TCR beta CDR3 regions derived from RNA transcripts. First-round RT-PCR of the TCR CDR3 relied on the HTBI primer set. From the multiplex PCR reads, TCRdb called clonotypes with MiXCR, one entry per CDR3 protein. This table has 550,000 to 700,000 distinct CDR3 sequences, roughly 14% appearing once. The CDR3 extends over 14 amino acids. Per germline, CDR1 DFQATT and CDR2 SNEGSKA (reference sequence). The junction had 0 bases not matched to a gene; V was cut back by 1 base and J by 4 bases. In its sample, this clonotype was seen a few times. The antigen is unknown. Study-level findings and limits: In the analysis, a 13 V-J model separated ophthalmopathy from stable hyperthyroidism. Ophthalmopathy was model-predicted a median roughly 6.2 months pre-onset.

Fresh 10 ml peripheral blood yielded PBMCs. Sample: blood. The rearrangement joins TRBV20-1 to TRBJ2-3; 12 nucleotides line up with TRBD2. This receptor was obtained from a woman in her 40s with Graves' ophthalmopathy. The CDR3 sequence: CSARGLAGADTQYF. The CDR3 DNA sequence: TGCAGTGCTAGAGGACTAGCGGGAGCAGATACGCAGTATTTT.